The TCR beta chain under discussion was sequenced for a study of cytomegalovirus exposure and HLA in healthy donors. This CDR3 spans 14 amino acids. With 6 bases clipped from V and 5 bases from J, the junction kept 8 bases outside the gene matches. Germline CDR1 is WSHSY and CDR2 is SAAADI. Note on this clone: Its antigen remains unidentified.

The study's findings and limits: Researchers counted 180 or so TCR beta chains as cytomegalovirus-associated.

Method: immunoSEQ multiplex PCR; TCRdb's copy keeps in-frame clones and lacks some. This table holds roughly 50,000 clones, 93% found once. The specimen was PBMCs. The chain couples TRBV10-2 to TRBJ1-2, with 8 bases that match TRBD1. This clonotype was sampled from a woman younger than 30 in good health and CMV-seropositive. CDR3 coding DNA: TGCGCCAGCAGCTCAGGGGGCGCTGGGTATGGCTACACCTTC. Translating gives CASSSGGAGYGYTF.